Below are 11 T cell receptor beta chains sequenced from a single sample in a study of T cell responses to AZD1222 COVID-19 vaccine. Data came from immunoSEQ multiplex PCR; TCRdb stores just in-frame clones and leaves some out. The data contain over 150,000 clones, approximately 95% of them singletons. The specimen comprised peripheral blood, sampled 28 days after the second dose of the MenACWY control vaccine. These receptors were taken from an adult who received the MenACWY meningococcal vaccine as a control.

The table lists this clone with a count of one. The chain uses TRBV4-2 and TRBJ2-6; 9 bases map to TRBD1. The germline V gene encodes CDR1 LGHNA and CDR2 YNFKEQ. CDR3 length equals 18 residues. J lost 3 bases, V lost 4 bases, and 10 bases had no gene match. The CDR3: CASSLTGTGSSGANVLTF. The CDR3 nucleotides are TGTGCCAGCAGCCTCACCGGGACAGGGTCTAGTGGGGCCAACGTCCTGACTTTC.

The chain carries TRBV30 and TRBJ1-2; D may be TRBD1 (6 bases). The CDR3 is 12 amino acids. Germline CDR1 and CDR2: GTSNPN and SVGIG (reference sequence). Trimming stripped 2 bases from V and 11 bases from J, with 15 bases between. In DNA form, the CDR3 reads TGTGCCTGGAGTCAACCGGGGGGCGGGTACACCTTC. It specifies CAWSQPGGGYTF.

This clone is a singleton in its sample. Other DNA variants within this sample encode the same CDR3. The J gene is TRBJ1-5, the V gene TRBV6-5; no clear D gene. This CDR3 contains 15 residues. V dropped 0 bases and J dropped 1 base, with 7 bases sitting between them. Germline V gene sequence: CDR1 MNHEY, CDR2 SVGAGI. Here the CDR3 reads CASSYSGSSNQPQHF. CDR3 DNA sequence: TGTGCCAGCAGTTACTCAGGGAGCAGCAATCAGCCCCAGCATTTT.

The table lists this clone with a few counts. The V gene is TRBV7-9, the J gene TRBJ2-7, with 7 bases aligning to TRBD2. V shed 8 bases and J 3 bases; nucleotides not matched to a gene: 7. The germline CDR1 and CDR2 sequences are SEHNR and FQNEAQ (reference sequence). The length of the CDR3 is 13 residues. CDR3 amino acids: CASGRGRHYEQYF. For the CDR3, the DNA is TGTGCCAGCGGGCGGGGGAGGCACTACGAGCAGTACTTC.

J is TRBJ2-3 and V is TRBV19, with TRBD1 matching over 7 bases. Per germline, CDR1 LNHDA and CDR2 SQIVND (reference sequence). CDR3 length: 16 residues. V shed 10 bases, J shed 5 bases, and the junction held 18 bases outside the gene matches. The CDR3 is CATRRRTGPTEDTQYF. The CDR3 DNA reads TGTGCCACTAGGCGCAGGACAGGCCCGACGGAAGATACGCAGTATTTT.

This clone was picked up a small number of times. The chain links TRBV7-8 to TRBJ1-5; D is possibly TRBD1 (5 bases). The ends were cut back, 5 bases at V and 0 bases at J, with 11 bases in the middle. The germline CDR1 and CDR2 sequences are SGHVS and FQNEAQ. The CDR3 totals 15 residues. The CDR3 DNA reads TGTGCCAGCAGCCCAAGGGGCCATAGCAATCAGCCCCAGCATTTT. Translating it yields CASSPRGHSNQPQHF.

The chain carries TRBV12-3 or TRBV12-4 and TRBJ1-2; no clear D gene. The CDR3 extends over 12 amino acids. V was pared by 5 bases and J by 5 bases, with 9 bases between. The CDR3: CASSPRNYGYTF. The CDR3 DNA sequence: TGTGCCAGCAGTCCCCGGAATTATGGCTACACCTTC.

The gene calls are TRBV18 and TRBJ2-3, with D perhaps TRBD2 (6 bases). The germline V and J ends were trimmed by 3 bases and 2 bases, with 9 bases remaining between them. In germline, CDR1 is KGHSH, CDR2 LQKENI. The CDR3 has 14 amino acids. The CDR3 DNA sequence: TGTGCCAGCTCACCTACTAGCCACACAGATACGCAGTATTTT. Protein product: CASSPTSHTDTQYF.

The J gene is TRBJ2-4, the V gene TRBV3-1 (or the pseudogene TRBV3-2), with a tentative D call TRBD2 (6 bases). The CDR3 consists of 15 residues. CDR1 and CDR2 (germline): LGHDT, YNNKEL (reference sequence). The V end lost 0 bases, the J end lost 0 bases, and 6 bases lay between the germline ends. The CDR3 DNA sequence: TGTGCCAGCAGCCAAGACGGGGGAGCCAAAAACATTCAGTACTTC. This gives the protein CASSQDGGAKNIQYF.

The chain combines TRBV4-1 with TRBJ2-1, with D maybe TRBD2 (6 bases). This CDR3 is 17 amino acids long. The V end was cut by 0 bases, the J end by 0 bases, with 12 bases between. Germline assignment: CDR1 MGHRA and CDR2 YSYEKL. The CDR3 protein is CASSQDPHGSSYNEQFF. The CDR3 coding sequence is TGCGCCAGCAGCCAAGATCCTCACGGGAGCTCCTACAATGAGCAGTTCTTC.

The rearrangement uses TRBV6-1 and TRBJ1-2; 7 nucleotides match TRBD1. Germline V gene lookup returns CDR1 MNHNS and CDR2 SASEGT. The CDR3 consists of 15 residues. Germline trimming cut 2 bases from V and 3 bases from J; bases unmatched to any gene: 6. CDR3 residues: CASSESLGGHYGYTF. The CDR3 DNA reads as TGTGCCAGCAGTGAAAGCTTAGGGGGCCACTATGGCTACACCTTC.